This TCR beta chain emerged from a study of blood T cell repertoires in COVID-19. Study background: Sites across the United States, Italy and Spain contributed samples from acute and convalescent COVID-19. PBMCs, B-cell-depleted T cells, or T cells provided the cDNA or gDNA that made up the material.

The CDR3 runs to 16 residues. The germline gives CDR1 SGHRS, CDR2 YFSETQ. Trimming shortened V by 0 bases and J by 0 bases, and 11 bases separated the two germline ends. In the original analysis: By means of reference gene primer amplification, nucleated cell counts were estimated. This table comes from immunoSEQ multiplex PCR, and its TCRdb copy is limited to in-frame clones, with some not included. The V and J calls and clone size were taken over from that table, and D and trimming were inferred from the DNA. The sample shows 350,000 to 450,000 clones, around 86% of them seen only once. This chain uses TRBV5-1 with TRBJ2-3, with D possibly being TRBD2 (6 bases). The specimen was peripheral blood. This TCR was recovered from a human donor in a cohort sampled during active COVID-19. The CDR3 DNA is TGCGCCAGCAGCTTGGGTCTACTAGCTAGCACAGATACGCAGTATTTT. Amino acids: CASSLGLLASTDTQYF.